This TCR beta chain was identified during a study of CD8 T cells in ankylosing spondylitis. Study outcomes and limitations: Some motif variants had been reported before (in reactive arthritis synovial fluid and blood). In ankylosing spondylitis blood, a motif of several highly homologous TCR beta variants appeared characteristic.

This clonotype was observed at least ten times. Its antigen is as yet unknown. Each CDR3 protein is one row after TCRdb ran MiXCR on the 5' RACE reads. The sample comprises about 240,000 distinct CDR3 sequences, roughly a quarter of which are singletons, and 0.6% to 0.75% rests with the top ten. Trimming pared 2 bases from V and 3 bases from J, leaving 6 bases between. The CDR3 runs to 13 residues. CDR1 is SGDLS, CDR2 YYNGEE, per germline. The sample comprised blood, either unsorted or a sorted T cell fraction (not recorded which). The clonotype was recovered from a male donor with ankylosing spondylitis or in good health (not recorded which). The chain joins TRBV9 to TRBJ2-1; D gene uncertain. CDR3 bases: TGTGCCAGCAGCGTTGGGGACTACAATGAGCAGTTCTTC. Amino acid sequence: CASSVGDYNEQFF. Variable domain in full (rest from reference TRBV9 and TRBJ2-1): DSGVTQTPKHLITATGQRVTLRCSPRSGDLSVYWYQQSLDQGLQFLIQYYNGEERAKGNILERFSAQQFPDLHSELNLSSLELGDSALYFCASSVGDYNEQFFGPGTRLTVL.